The following is a TCR beta chain sequence with its context. What it recognizes is unknown. This record belongs to a study of CD8+ T cells in alopecia areata. Points from the study as a whole: Normal scalp showed lower clonality than lesional scalp, especially alopecia totalis/universalis. There were also resident alphabeta T cells of normal skin sequenced in scalp samples. TCR sharing was clearer in mice than between patients, perhaps partly owing to patient HLA diversity.

Extracted from the samples, RNA was reverse transcribed into cDNA to serve as the sequencing template. Sequencing used immunoSEQ multiplex PCR; TCRdb keeps in-frame clones, though not all of them. The sample contains about 110,000 clones, roughly 64% of which appear only once. Sequencing was performed on CD8+ T cells sorted from blood. The TCR originated in a human donor in good health.

The CDR3 here is CASSSQVDYGYTF. CDR3 DNA sequence: TGTGCCAGCAGCTCACAGGTCGACTATGGCTACACCTTC. V and J are TRBV7-2 and TRBJ1-2, with D perhaps TRBD1 (5 bases). Trimming stripped 4 bases from V and 3 bases from J, with 9 bases between. In germline, CDR1 is SGHTA, CDR2 FQGNSA. The CDR3 consists of 13 residues.